Listed below are T cell receptor beta chains from one sample, sequenced in a study of PD-L1 blockade in urothelial cancer. Method: immunoSEQ multiplex PCR; TCRdb's copy keeps in-frame clones and lacks some. The sample carries fewer than 60,000 clones, roughly 87% recorded once. Sequenced material: PBMCs, taken around atezolizumab (anti-PD-L1) treatment. The receptors were sampled from a man between 65 and 85 years old with urothelial cancer. Both conserved end residues are part of each CDR3. D genes are given only for firm matches. The size entry is marked missing in some rows and otherwise reads once, few, many or a size class.

D | size | J | V | DNA | CDR3
TRBD2 | NA | TRBJ2-2 | TRBV7-9 | TGTGCCAGCGTCCGGGAGGGCCAGACCGGGGAGCTGTTTTTT | CASVREGQTGELFF
TRBD2 | NA | TRBJ2-2 | TRBV30 | TGTGCCTGGAGTCGGAGCGGGAGGGCGGGGACCGGGGAGCTGTTTTTT | CAWSRSGRAGTGELFF
NA | NA | TRBJ2-5 | TRBV6-5 | TGTGCCAGCATGCGGTCTCACTCGGCGGAAGAGACCCAGTACTTC | CASMRSHSAEETQYF
TRBD2 | once | TRBJ2-1 | TRBV7-8 | TGTGCCAGCAGCTTAGCGAGCACAGGGCGGAGACTAGCGGGACGTAATGAGCAGTTCTTC | CASSLASTGRRLAGRNEQFF
NA | NA | TRBJ2-7 | TRBV27 | TGTGCCAGCAGTTTATATTGGAGCGACGAGCAGTACTTC | CASSLYWSDEQYF
NA | NA | TRBJ2-1 | TRBV27 | TGTGCCAGCAGTCTGACAGGGAGGAATGAGCAGTTCTTC | CASSLTGRNEQFF
TRBD1 | NA | TRBJ1-4 | TRBV6-1 | TGTGCCAGCACTCTCGTGAGGGGGCGGGGCGAAAAACTGTTTTTT | CASTLVRGRGEKLFF
NA | few | TRBJ2-7 | TRBV11-2 | TGTGCCAGCAGCGGGGGGACAGCCCCCTACGAGCAGTACTTC | CASSGGTAPYEQYF
NA | NA | TRBJ2-7 | TRBV5-4 | TGTGCCAGCAGCTTACCCCCGGGATCCCCTTCCTACGAGCAGTACTTC | CASSLPPGSPSYEQYF
NA | NA | TRBJ2-7 | TRBV6-4 | TGTGCCAGCATCAAGGGGGAGCAGTACTTC | CASIKGEQYF
NA | NA | TRBJ1-1 | TRBV21-1 | TGTGCCAGCAGCAAAGACCCGGGACAGGGGACGCGGATCTTT | CASSKDPGQGTRIF
NA | NA | TRBJ1-1 | TRBV5-1 | TGCGCCAGCAGCTTGGCCGCGAGGTCCGAAGCTTTCTTT | CASSLAARSEAFF
TRBD1 | NA | TRBJ2-5 | TRBV6-5 | TGTGCCACACGGACAGGGTTGGAGACCCAGTACTTC | CATRTGLETQYF
TRBD1 | NA | TRBJ2-7 | TRBV2 | TGTGCCAGCAGTGAGGGACAGGATTTTTACGCGCAGTACTTC | CASSEGQDFYAQYF
NA | NA | TRBJ2-3 | TRBV9 | TGTGCCAGCAGCGCGGCGGACTCCAGATACGCGTATTTT | CASSAADSRYAYF
TRBD2 | NA | TRBJ2-6 | TRBV9 | TGTGCCAGCAGCGTAGGACTAGCGGGGTACGCTGGGGCCAACGTCCTGACTTTC | CASSVGLAGYAGANVLTF
TRBD2 | NA | TRBJ2-5 | TRBV9 | TGTGCCAGCAGCATCGGACTAGCGGGAGGCGGGGAGACCCAGTACTTC | CASSIGLAGGGETQYF
NA | NA | TRBJ2-5 | TRBV2 | TGTGCCAGCAGTGAAAACAGTATGGGGACCCAGTACTTC | CASSENSMGTQYF
NA | NA | TRBJ2-7 | TRBV7-9 | TGTGCCAGCAGCTCGACAGTAAACGAGCAGTACTTC | CASSSTVNEQYF
TRBD1 | NA | TRBJ2-7 | TRBV5-1 | TGCGCCAGCAGCTCAAACCCAGGGGACAGTTACGAGCAGTACTTC | CASSSNPGDSYEQYF
TRBD2 | NA | TRBJ2-7 | TRBV5-1 | TGCGCCAGCAGCTCGCTAGCGGGTTCGGGGGAGCAGTACTTC | CASSSLAGSGEQYF
NA | NA | TRBJ2-1 | TRBV11-2 | TGTGCCAGCAGCAGCGACAGGCTCGGCGAGCAGTTCTTC | CASSSDRLGEQFF
TRBD1 | NA | TRBJ1-2 | TRBV19 | TGTGCCAGTAGTCCGACAGGGGACTATGGCTACACCTTC | CASSPTGDYGYTF
TRBD2 | NA | TRBJ2-7 | TRBV19 | TGTGCCAGTAGCTCTCGGACTAGCGGGATTTACGAGCAGTACTTC | CASSSRTSGIYEQYF
TRBD1 | NA | TRBJ1-5 | TRBV30 | TGTGCCTGGAGTGTGGGGACAGGGTCTGGCAATCAGCCCCAGCATTTT | CAWSVGTGSGNQPQHF
NA | NA | TRBJ1-1 | TRBV9 | TGTGCCAGCAGCCCAAGACAGGACTCACGGGGAGCTTTCTTT | CASSPRQDSRGAFF
TRBD2 | NA | TRBJ2-7 | TRBV11-2 | TGTGCCAGCAGCCGGCCCCCCGGCGGCGGGAGCACATACGAGCAGTACTTC | CASSRPPGGGSTYEQYF
NA | NA | TRBJ2-7 | TRBV28 | TGTGCCAGCAGTTCGACTACCCCTTCGGACGAGCAGTACTTC | CASSSTTPSDEQYF
TRBD1 | NA | TRBJ2-5 | TRBV5-1 | TGCGCCAGCAGCTTTGGGACAGGGGGATTTGAGACCCAGTACTTC | CASSFGTGGFETQYF
NA | NA | TRBJ2-1 | TRBV6-1 | TGTGCCAGCAGTGAAGCGCGGCAGTTGAGAAGCTCCTACAATGAGCAGTTCTTC | CASSEARQLRSSYNEQFF
NA | NA | TRBJ2-4 | TRBV19 | TGTGCCAGTAGCACTTCGCGGGTCGCGAAAAACATTCAGTACTTC | CASSTSRVAKNIQYF
TRBD2 | NA | TRBJ2-5 | TRBV18 | TGTGCCAGCTCACCACTTCGACTAGCGGGAAACCAAGAGACCCAGTACTTC | CASSPLRLAGNQETQYF
TRBD2 | NA | TRBJ2-3 | TRBV5-1 | TGCGCCAGCAGCTCCCATTGGACTAGCGGGAGAAGGGATACGCAGTATTTT | CASSSHWTSGRRDTQYF
NA | NA | TRBJ1-2 | TRBV2 | TGTGCCAGCAGTGTCCAGGGCAATAGTCATGGCTACACCTTC | CASSVQGNSHGYTF
TRBD1 | NA | TRBJ2-7 | TRBV11-1 | TGTGCCAGCCGCGGACAGGACCCCCCCTACGAGCAGTACTTC | CASRGQDPPYEQYF
TRBD1 | once | TRBJ2-2 | TRBV6-1 | TGTGCCAGCAGTGAAGGGGACAGGGACACCGGGGAGCTGTTTTTT | CASSEGDRDTGELFF
TRBD1 | NA | TRBJ1-2 | TRBV7-3 | TGTGCCAGCAGCTTTACCGGGACAGGGGGGGGCTACACCTTC | CASSFTGTGGGYTF
NA | NA | TRBJ2-7 | TRBV6-6 | NA | CASSSSLGTGTYEQYF
NA | NA | TRBJ2-7 | TRBV23-1 | TGCGCCAGCTCAGGACAGTTCTACGAGCAGTACTTC | CASSGQFYEQYF
NA | NA | TRBJ1-1 | TRBV5-4 | TGTGCCAGCAGCTTGGTGGGGGGACCGGGGACTGAAGCTTTCTTT | CASSLVGGPGTEAFF
TRBD1 | NA | TRBJ1-2 | TRBV6-6 | TGTGCCAGCAGCCCCGGGACAGGTACCCTAGGCTACACCTTC | CASSPGTGTLGYTF
NA | NA | TRBJ2-3 | TRBV5-1 | TGCGCCAGCAGCACCCAGACAGCTCCAGATACGCAGTATTTT | CASSTQTAPDTQYF
TRBD2 | NA | TRBJ2-7 | TRBV18 | TGTGCCAGCTCCCTCTGGGGGGGTACCTACGAGCAGTACTTC | CASSLWGGTYEQYF
TRBD2 | NA | TRBJ2-1 | TRBV4-1 | TGCGCCAGCAGCCACACTCTAGCGGGGGGATTCAATGAGCAGTTCTTC | CASSHTLAGGFNEQFF
NA | NA | TRBJ2-7 | TRBV7-9 | TGTGCCAGCAGCTTAGTCGGAGCGGGCTCCTACGAGCAGTACTTC | CASSLVGAGSYEQYF
TRBD1 | once | TRBJ1-2 | TRBV11-2 | TGTGCCAGCAGCTTGGGAACAGGGGGCAACTATGGCTACACCTTC | CASSLGTGGNYGYTF